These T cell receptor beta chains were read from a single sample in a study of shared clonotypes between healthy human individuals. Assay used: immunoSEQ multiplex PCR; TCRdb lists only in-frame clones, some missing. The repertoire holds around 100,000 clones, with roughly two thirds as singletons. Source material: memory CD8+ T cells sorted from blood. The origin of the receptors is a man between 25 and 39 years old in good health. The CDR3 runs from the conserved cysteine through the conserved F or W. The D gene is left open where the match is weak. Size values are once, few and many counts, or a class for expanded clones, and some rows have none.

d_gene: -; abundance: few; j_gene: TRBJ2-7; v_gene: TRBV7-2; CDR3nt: TGTGCCAGCGGATCGGACAGATTCTACGAGCAGTACTTC; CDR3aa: CASGSDRFYEQYF
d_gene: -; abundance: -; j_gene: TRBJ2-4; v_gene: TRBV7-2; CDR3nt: TGTGCCAGCAGCTTAGCGTCTTGGGACATTCAGTACTTC; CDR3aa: CASSLASWDIQYF
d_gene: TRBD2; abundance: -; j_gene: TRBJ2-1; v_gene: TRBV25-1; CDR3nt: TGTGCCAGCAGAACTCCGGGACTAGAAGGAAATGAGCAGTTCTTC; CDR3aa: CASRTPGLEGNEQFF
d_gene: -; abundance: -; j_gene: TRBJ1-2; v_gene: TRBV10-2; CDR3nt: TGCGCCAGCAGAAGTCCTGGGTATGGCTACACCTTC; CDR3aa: CASRSPGYGYTF
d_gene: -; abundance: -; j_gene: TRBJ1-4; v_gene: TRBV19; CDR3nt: TGTGCCAGTAGCAATAACCCGGGGGCTAATGAAAAACTGTTTTTT; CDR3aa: CASSNNPGANEKLFF
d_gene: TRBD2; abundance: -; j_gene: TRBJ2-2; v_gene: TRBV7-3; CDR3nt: TGTGCCAGCAGCTTCAGCCCGGGAGGGACCGGGGAGCTGTTTTTT; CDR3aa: CASSFSPGGTGELFF
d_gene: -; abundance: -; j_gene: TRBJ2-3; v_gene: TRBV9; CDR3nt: TGTGCCAGCAGCGCCGCCCTAGCTTCAGATACGCAGTATTTT; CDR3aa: CASSAALASDTQYF
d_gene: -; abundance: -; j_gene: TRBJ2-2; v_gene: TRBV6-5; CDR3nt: TGTGCCAGCAGCACCCGGACCGGGGAGCTGTTTTTT; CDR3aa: CASSTRTGELFF
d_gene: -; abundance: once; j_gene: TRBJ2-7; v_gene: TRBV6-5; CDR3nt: TGTGCCAGCTCAAACTACGGGTCCACATACGAGCAGTACTTC; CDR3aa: CASSNYGSTYEQYF
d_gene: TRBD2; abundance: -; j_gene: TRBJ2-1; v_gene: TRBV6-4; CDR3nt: TGTGTCGACGGGACTAGCGGGAGAAGTGAGCAGTTCTTC; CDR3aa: CVDGTSGRSEQFF
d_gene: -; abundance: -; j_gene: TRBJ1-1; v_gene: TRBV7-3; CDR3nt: TGTGCCAGCAGCTTCGTGAGGGTGTTAAACACTGAAGCTTTCTTT; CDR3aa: CASSFVRVLNTEAFF
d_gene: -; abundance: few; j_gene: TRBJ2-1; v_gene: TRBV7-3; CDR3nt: TGTGCCAGCAGCTCCGCCGGGACGCAAAACTTAGGGGAGCAGTTCTTC; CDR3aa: CASSSAGTQNLGEQFF
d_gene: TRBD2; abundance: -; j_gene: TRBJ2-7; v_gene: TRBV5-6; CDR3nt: TGTGCCAGCAGCTGGAGTGGGCTAGCGGGCTACGAGCAGTACTTC; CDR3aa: CASSWSGLAGYEQYF
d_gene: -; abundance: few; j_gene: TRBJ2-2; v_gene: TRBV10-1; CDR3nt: TGCGCCAGCAGCGACCGGCTAACCGGGGAGCTGTTTTTT; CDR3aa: CASSDRLTGELFF
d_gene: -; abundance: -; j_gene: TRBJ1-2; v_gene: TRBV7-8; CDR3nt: TGTGCCAGCAGCTCCCGTCAATCCGGCTATGGCTACACCTTC; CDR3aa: CASSSRQSGYGYTF
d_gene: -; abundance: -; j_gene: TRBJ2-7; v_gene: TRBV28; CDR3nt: TGTGCCAGCAGCCCACCCAGCTACGAGCAGTACTTC; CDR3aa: CASSPPSYEQYF
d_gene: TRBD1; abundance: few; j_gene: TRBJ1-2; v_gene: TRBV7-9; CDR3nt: TGTGCCAGCAGCCCCTCGCGGACAGGGACTGGCTACACCTTC; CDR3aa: CASSPSRTGTGYTF
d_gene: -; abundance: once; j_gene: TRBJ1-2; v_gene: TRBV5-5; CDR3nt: TGTGCCAGCAGCTTGGAGGGAACATTAGGTGGCACCTTC; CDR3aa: CASSLEGTLGGTF
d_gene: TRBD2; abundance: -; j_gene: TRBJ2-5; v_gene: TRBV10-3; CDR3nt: TGTGCCATCATGGCCGCTAGCGGAGAGACCCAGTACTTC; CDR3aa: CAIMAASGETQYF
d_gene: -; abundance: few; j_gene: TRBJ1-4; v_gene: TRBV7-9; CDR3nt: TGTGCCAGCAGCAGCCGGGTCCTGCGGGAAAAACTGTTTTTT; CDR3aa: CASSSRVLREKLFF
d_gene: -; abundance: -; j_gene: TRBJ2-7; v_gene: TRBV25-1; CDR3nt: TGTGCCAGCAGTGAATCTCCGGGAGAGGGCGCGGTACTCTACGAGCAGTACTTC; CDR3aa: CASSESPGEGAVLYEQYF
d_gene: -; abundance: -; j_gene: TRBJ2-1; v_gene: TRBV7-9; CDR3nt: TGTGCCAGCAGCCCAAGCGTGGGAGACGTCGGCTACAATGAGCAGTTCTTC; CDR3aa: CASSPSVGDVGYNEQFF
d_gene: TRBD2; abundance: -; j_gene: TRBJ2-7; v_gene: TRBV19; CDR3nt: TGTGCCACCTCACCGGGACTAGGATCTTTCGAGCAGTACTTC; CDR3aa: CATSPGLGSFEQYF
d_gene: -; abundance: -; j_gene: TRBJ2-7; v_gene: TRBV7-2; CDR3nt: TGTGCCAGCAGCTTAATGGCTAGCTCCTACGAGCAGTACTTC; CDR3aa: CASSLMASSYEQYF
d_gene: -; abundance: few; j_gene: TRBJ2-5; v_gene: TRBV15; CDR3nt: TGTGCCACCAGCAGAGATAGCCGACGGGAGACCCAGTACTTC; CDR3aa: CATSRDSRRETQYF
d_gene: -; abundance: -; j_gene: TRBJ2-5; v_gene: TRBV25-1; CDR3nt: TGTGCCAGCAGTGAACCCAGTGGTGAGACCCAGTACTTC; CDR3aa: CASSEPSGETQYF
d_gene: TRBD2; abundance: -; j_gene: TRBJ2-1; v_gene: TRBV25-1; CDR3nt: TGTGCCAGCAGTGAGACCGGGACTAGCGGAAACTACAATGAGCAGTTCTTC; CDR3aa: CASSETGTSGNYNEQFF
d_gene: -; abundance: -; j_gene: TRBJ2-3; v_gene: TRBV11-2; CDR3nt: TGTGCCAGCAGCCCCTGGACAGCTAGCACAGATACGCAGTATTTT; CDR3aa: CASSPWTASTDTQYF
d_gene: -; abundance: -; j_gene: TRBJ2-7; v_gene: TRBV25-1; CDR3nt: TGTGCCAGCTCCCGGGTGGGAGAGCAGTACTTC; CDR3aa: CASSRVGEQYF
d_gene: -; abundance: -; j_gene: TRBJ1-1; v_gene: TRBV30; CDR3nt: TGTGCCTGGAAGTCGGGGAACACTGAAGCTTTCTTT; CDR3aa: CAWKSGNTEAFF
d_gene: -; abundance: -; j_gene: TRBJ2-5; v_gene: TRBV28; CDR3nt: TGTGCCAGCAGTTCGTATGTGAGGGAGACCCAGTACTTC; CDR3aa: CASSSYVRETQYF
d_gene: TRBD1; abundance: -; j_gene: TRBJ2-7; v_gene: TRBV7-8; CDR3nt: TGTGCCAGCAGCTTAGCGGACAGGGGGGGAAGCTACGAGCAGTACTTC; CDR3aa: CASSLADRGGSYEQYF
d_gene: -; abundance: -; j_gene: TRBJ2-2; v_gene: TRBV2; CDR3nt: TGTGCCAGCAGTGGGGACCTAGGAAACCGGAACACCGGGGAGCTGTTTTTT; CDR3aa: CASSGDLGNRNTGELFF
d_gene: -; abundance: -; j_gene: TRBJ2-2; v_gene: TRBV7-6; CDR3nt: TGTGCCAGCAGCCCCGAGCATTCCGGGGAGCTGTTTTTT; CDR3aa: CASSPEHSGELFF
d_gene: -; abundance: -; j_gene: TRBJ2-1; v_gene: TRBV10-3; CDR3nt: TGTGCCACGGGACTCCTCTCCTACAATGAGCAGTTCTTC; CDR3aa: CATGLLSYNEQFF
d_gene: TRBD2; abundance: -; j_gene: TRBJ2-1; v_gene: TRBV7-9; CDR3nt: TGTGCCAGCAGCAGGCAGCGGGAGGGCTTCGGTGAGCAGTTCTTC; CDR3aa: CASSRQREGFGEQFF
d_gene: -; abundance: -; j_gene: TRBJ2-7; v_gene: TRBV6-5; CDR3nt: TGTGCCAGCAGTTACGCGACAGAGAAGAACTACGAGCAGTACTTC; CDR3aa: CASSYATEKNYEQYF
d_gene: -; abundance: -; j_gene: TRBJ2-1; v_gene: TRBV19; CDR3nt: TGTGCCAGTAGTCCCGGTTGGGGGGTTCCTTACAATGAGCAGTTCTTC; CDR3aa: CASSPGWGVPYNEQFF
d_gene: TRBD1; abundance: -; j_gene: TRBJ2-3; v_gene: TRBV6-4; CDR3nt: TGTGCCAGCAGTGTCCAACCGGGACAGGGGGCAGATACGCAGTATTTT; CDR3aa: CASSVQPGQGADTQYF
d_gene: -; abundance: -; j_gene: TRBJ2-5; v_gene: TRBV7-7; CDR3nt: TGTGCTAGCAGCTTAGGTCGGCTAGCTTCACCATGGGAGACCCAGTACTTC; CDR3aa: CASSLGRLASPWETQYF
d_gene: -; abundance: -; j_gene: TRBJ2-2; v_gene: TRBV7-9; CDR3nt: TGTGCCAGCAGCTCATCCGCGGACAAGAACACCGGGGAGCTGTTTTTT; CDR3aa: CASSSSADKNTGELFF
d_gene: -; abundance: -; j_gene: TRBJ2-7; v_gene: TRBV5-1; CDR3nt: TGCGCCAGCAGCCCACAGGGCAGCTCCTACGAGCAGTACTTC; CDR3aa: CASSPQGSSYEQYF
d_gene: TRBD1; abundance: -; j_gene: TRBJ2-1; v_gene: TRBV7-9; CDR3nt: TGTGCCAGCAGCTTAGGGGACAGCTCCTACAATGAGCAGTTCTTC; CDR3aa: CASSLGDSSYNEQFF
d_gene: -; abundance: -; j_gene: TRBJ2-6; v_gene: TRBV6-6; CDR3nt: TGTGCCAGCAGTTACGGGTCCCCTGGGGCCAACGTCCTGACTTTC; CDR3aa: CASSYGSPGANVLTF
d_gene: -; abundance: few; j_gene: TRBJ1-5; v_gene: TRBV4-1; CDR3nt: TGCGCCAGCAGCCGGGGTTTATATCAGCCCCAGCATTTT; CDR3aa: CASSRGLYQPQHF
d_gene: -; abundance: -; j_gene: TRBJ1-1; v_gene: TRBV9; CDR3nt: TGTGCCAGCAGCCTCAAAGGGGGTTTGGGCCTTAACGCTGAAGCTTTCTTT; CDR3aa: CASSLKGGLGLNAEAFF
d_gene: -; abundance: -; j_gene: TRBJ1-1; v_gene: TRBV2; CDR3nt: TGTGCCAGCGAGACCGGGCCGAACACTGAAGCTTTCTTT; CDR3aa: CASETGPNTEAFF
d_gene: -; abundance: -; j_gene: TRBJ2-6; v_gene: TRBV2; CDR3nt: TGTGCCAGCAGTCAACGCTCTGGGGCCAACGTCCTGACTTTC; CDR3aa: CASSQRSGANVLTF
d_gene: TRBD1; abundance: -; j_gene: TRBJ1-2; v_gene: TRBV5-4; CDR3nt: TGTGCCAGCAGCTTGCAGGGGGGAAACTATGGCTACACCTTC; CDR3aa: CASSLQGGNYGYTF
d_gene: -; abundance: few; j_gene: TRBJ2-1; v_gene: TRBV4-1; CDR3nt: TGCGCCAGCAGCCCGAACCTGGGGGACCTTGACAATGAGCAGTTCTTC; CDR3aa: CASSPNLGDLDNEQFF
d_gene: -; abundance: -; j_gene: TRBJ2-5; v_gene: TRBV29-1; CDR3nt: TGCAGCGTTGAATTTTCGGCCAGAGAAGAGACCCAGTACTTC; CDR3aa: CSVEFSAREETQYF
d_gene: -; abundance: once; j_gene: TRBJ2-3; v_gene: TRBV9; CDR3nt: TGTGCCAGCAGCTTTGGACGGTACCCGACAGATACGCAGTATTTT; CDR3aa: CASSFGRYPTDTQYF
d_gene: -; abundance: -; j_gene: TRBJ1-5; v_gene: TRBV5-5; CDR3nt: TGTGCCAGCAGCTTGGAAGCCGGTAATCAGCCCCAGCATTTT; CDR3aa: CASSLEAGNQPQHF